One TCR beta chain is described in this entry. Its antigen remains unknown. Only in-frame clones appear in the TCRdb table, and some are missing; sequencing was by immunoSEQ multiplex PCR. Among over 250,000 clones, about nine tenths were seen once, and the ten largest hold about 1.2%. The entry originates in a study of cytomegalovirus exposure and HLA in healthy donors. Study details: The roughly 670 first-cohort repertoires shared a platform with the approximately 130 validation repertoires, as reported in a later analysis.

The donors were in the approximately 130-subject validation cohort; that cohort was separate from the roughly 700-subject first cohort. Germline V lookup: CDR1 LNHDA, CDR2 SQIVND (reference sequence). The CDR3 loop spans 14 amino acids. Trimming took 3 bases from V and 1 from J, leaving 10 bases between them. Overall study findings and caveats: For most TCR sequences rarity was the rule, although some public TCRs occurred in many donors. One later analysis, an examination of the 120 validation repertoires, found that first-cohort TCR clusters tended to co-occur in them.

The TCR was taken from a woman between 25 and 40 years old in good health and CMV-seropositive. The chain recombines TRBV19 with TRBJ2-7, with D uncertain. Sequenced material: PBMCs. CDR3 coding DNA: TGTGCCAGTAGTATGGAGTTAATATCCTACGAGCAGTACTTC. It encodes CASSMELISYEQYF.